The 19 T cell receptor beta chains reported below all come from one sample, sequenced in a study of tumor-infiltrating lymphocytes in primary liver carcinoma. Priming with a constant-region primer yielded TCR beta cDNA from around 0.45 ug total RNA. Three nested multiplex PCR rounds, a slightly modified ARM-PCR method, built the TCR beta libraries. Two initial PCR rounds of about 11 cycles each paired TRBV1-TRBV30 forward primers with a C-beta reverse primer. One entry per CDR3 protein, called by TCRdb with MiXCR from the multiplex PCR reads. The repertoire has more than 45,000 distinct CDR3 sequences, 65% to 85% of them found once; the top ten carry approximately 25%. Without any cell sorting, about 19-32 mg of bulk tissue yielded co-extracted RNA and DNA. Sequencing was done on a sample of liver tumor tissue from sampling region 5. The subset was: tumor region T5, tumor centre. The receptors stem from a man in his forties with primary liver carcinoma and hepatitis B virus infection.

The rearrangement joins TRBV7-8 to TRBJ2-2, with D possibly being TRBD2 (7 bases). Trimming removed 5 bases from V and 4 bases from J, with 14 bases in between. Germline CDR1 is SGHVS and CDR2 is FQNEAQ. The CDR3 is 15 amino acids. The CDR3 region has the DNA TGTGCCAGCAGCGCGGGGGTAGGGGGCACCGGGGAGCTGTTTTTT. Translation gives CASSAGVGGTGELFF.

Regarding this clonotype: The CDR3 does not close with the conserved phenylalanine or tryptophan, likely indicating a read error. This sequence joins TRBV5-5 and TRBJ2-5, with D tentatively TRBD1 or TRBD2 (6 bases each). The V end lost 8 bases, the J end lost 4 bases, and 18 bases lay between the germline ends. The CDR3 covers 14 residues. The germline gives CDR1 SGHKS, CDR2 YYEKEE (reference sequence). The CDR3 reads CARTCGGRGETQYL. The CDR3 DNA is TGTGCCAGGACCTGTGGGGGGCGCGGAGAGACCCAGTACCTC.

Details on this clonotype: The junction departs from the called germline gene at one end, perhaps through a read error. V gene TRBV11-1 combines with J gene TRBJ2-3; the D gene is possibly TRBD2 (5 bases). The CDR3 is 16 amino acids. The germline V gene encodes CDR1 SGHAT and CDR2 FQDESV (reference sequence). In nucleotides, the CDR3 is TGTACCAGCAGCCCCTCCCCTAACGGGAAGGCGTCTACTCAGTATTTT. Translated: CTSSPSPNGKASTQYF.

On this clonotype: The conserved phenylalanine or tryptophan normally closing the CDR3 is absent here, so this likely arose from a read error. The chain links TRBV7-8 to TRBJ2-3; D gene ambiguous. CDR3 length equals 15 residues. The V and J ends lost 5 bases and 2 bases respectively, with 14 bases between them. From germline, CDR1 is SGHVS and CDR2 FQNEAQ. CDR3 amino acids: CASSPLRTLTDTQYS. The CDR3 DNA reads as TGTGCCAGCAGCCCCCTTAGAACTCTCACAGATACGCAGTATTCT.

Worth noting for this clonotype: At one of its ends the junction is not consistent with the germline gene, which may arise from a read error. The chain recombines TRBV15 with TRBJ2-4; possible D gene TRBD2, 5 bases. The CDR3 extends over 17 amino acids. In germline, CDR1 is LNHNV, CDR2 YYDKDF (reference sequence). Here the CDR3 reads CATSRDSSGFVKNIQYF. The CDR3 bases are TGTGCCACTAGCAGAGACTCCAGCGGCTTTGTCAAAAACATTCAGTACTTC.

Remarks on this clonotype: The junction does not match germline at one end; this may be a read error. The chain employs TRBV6-5 and TRBJ2-7, with D tentatively TRBD2 (5 bases). Germline lookup yields CDR1 MNHEY and CDR2 SVGAGI. The CDR3 is made up of 14 amino acids. The CDR3 loop reads CVSSSAALSYEQYF. DNA of the CDR3: TGTGTCAGCAGTTCAGCGGCACTCTCCTACGAGCAGTACTTC.

In the case of this clonotype: The CDR3 does not end in the conserved phenylalanine or tryptophan, so this is likely a read error. J is TRBJ1-2 and V is TRBV9; D gene uncertain. Germline values: CDR1 SGDLS, CDR2 YYNGEE. CDR3 length: 14 residues. Trimming cost V 8 bases and J 1 base, with 15 bases left between them. CDR3 coding DNA: TGTGCCAGTAGCCTCGGGCCGGTTAACTATGGCTACACCTCC. Amino acids: CASSLGPVNYGYTS.

This clonotype was seen a few times. No conserved phenylalanine or tryptophan ends this CDR3, so it is likely a read error. The DNA is left out, because the CDR3 cannot be placed on it with certainty; the CDR3 is given as TCRdb lists it. The rearrangement joins TRBV12-3 or TRBV12-4 to TRBJ2-1; the table calls TRBD2, which could not be checked here. The CDR3 numbers 13 amino acids, ends counted. CDR3 residues: CASAGLAGPRGFY.

Turning to this clonotype: Likely a read error: the CDR3 ends without its conserved phenylalanine or tryptophan. This rearrangement joins TRBV11-2 to TRBJ2-4, with D hard to call. V gave up 11 bases and J gave up 0 bases, with 17 bases separating them. Germline CDR1 reads SGHAT; CDR2 reads FQNNGV. The CDR3 is 15 residues long. This chain's CDR3 is CAGTTSVVAKNIQYS. For the CDR3, the DNA is TGTGCCGGCACCACTTCGGTGGTAGCCAAAAACATTCAGTACTCC.

In this sample, this clonotype turned up a few times. Compared with germline, one end of the junction differs, possibly owing to a read error. The chain couples TRBV4-3 to TRBJ2-7; D not resolved. The CDR3 totals 13 residues. In germline, CDR1 is LGHNA, CDR2 YSLEER. This CDR3 is CTSSQVVSYEQYF. The CDR3 DNA reads TGCACCAGCAGCCAAGTAGTTTCCTACGAGCAGTACTTC.

Points on this clonotype: The conserved phenylalanine or tryptophan is not found at the CDR3 terminus, so this likely reflects a read error. No DNA is shown, since the ends of the CDR3 on it are uncertain; the CDR3 is the one TCRdb lists. The V and J genes are TRBV11-3 and TRBJ1-1. The germline gives CDR1 SGHNT, CDR2 YENEEA. The CDR3 has 13 amino acids, counting both end residues. CDR3 protein: CARSLAVNTEVFV.

This clonotype has a single count. No conserved phenylalanine or tryptophan is present at the end of the CDR3, so a read error is the likely explanation. CDR3 sequence (DNA): TGTGCTAGCAGCTTAGGCGGGACCACTAGCTACGAGCAGTACTAC. It codes for CASSLGGTTSYEQYY. This chain uses TRBV5-5 with TRBJ2-7; weak D call: TRBD2 (6 bases). Germline V gene lookup returns CDR1 SGHKS and CDR2 YYEKEE (reference sequence). The CDR3 runs 15 residues.

Concerning this clonotype: The junction shows a germline mismatch at one end, possibly a read error. This rearrangement joins TRBV5-1 to TRBJ2-2, with D possibly called TRBD1 or TRBD2 (5 bases each). The germline V gene encodes CDR1 SGHRS and CDR2 YFSETQ. This CDR3 region has 15 residues. Here the CDR3 reads CASSLSPSNTGDLFF. CDR3 nucleotide sequence: TGCGCCAGCAGCTTGAGCCCCTCGAACACCGGGGACCTGTTTTTT.

Regarding this clonotype: This CDR3 is missing its conserved last phenylalanine or tryptophan, likely due to a read error. This sequence joins TRBV5-6 and TRBJ2-2; 7 bases line up with TRBD1. In germline, CDR1 is SGHDT, CDR2 YYEEEE. The CDR3 contains 15 residues. CDR3 sequence: CASSWGQTNIGDLFY. CDR3 DNA sequence: TGCGCCAGCAGCTGGGGACAGACGAACATCGGGGATCTGTTTTAT.

The rearrangement joins TRBV4-3 to TRBJ2-3, with 7 positions matching TRBD2. This CDR3 has 14 amino acids. Trimming at V came to 4 bases and at J to 3 bases, leaving 4 bases not matched to a gene. CDR1 is LGHNA, CDR2 YSLEER, per germline. CDR3 loop: CASSPTSMTDTQYF. DNA for the CDR3: TGCGCCAGCAGCCCGACTAGCATGACAGATACGCAGTATTTT.

This clonotype was found a few times. Here the CDR3 omits its conserved ending phenylalanine or tryptophan, so a read error is the likely source. This sequence joins TRBV29-1 and TRBJ2-5; TRBD1 agrees at 7 bases. V was clipped by 1 base and J by 4 bases; unmatched bases: 9. CDR1 is SQVTM, CDR2 ANQGSEA, per germline. The CDR3 contains 15 residues. The CDR3 bases are TGCAGCGTTGAAGCTGACAGGGAGCGAGCAGAGACCCAGTACTTG. Protein product: CSVEADRERAETQYL.

With regard to this clonotype: One end of the junction varies from germline; a read error may be responsible. The chain joins TRBV6-6 to TRBJ2-7, with D perhaps being TRBD1 or TRBD2 (5 bases each). Per germline, CDR1 MNHNY and CDR2 SVGAGI (reference sequence). This CDR3 spans 16 amino acids. CDR3: CASSHSPGRSTYEQKF. CDR3 nucleotide sequence: TGTGCCAGCAGTCATTCCCCGGGACGCAGCACCTACGAGCAGAAGTTC.

In its sample, this clonotype was seen many times. The chain links TRBV28 to TRBJ2-3; TRBD1 agrees at 7 bases. Germline V gene lookup returns CDR1 MDHEN and CDR2 SYDVKM. This CDR3 is 14 amino acids long. The junction had 2 bases not matched to a gene; V was cut back by 3 bases and J by 2 bases. The CDR3 nucleotides read TGTGCCAGCAGTTTCGACAGGGTCACAGATACGCAGTATTTT. This encodes CASSFDRVTDTQYF.

This clonotype was found once. The CDR3 region has the DNA TGTGCCAGCAGTTACTCGGAAGAGACCCAGTACTTC. It yields the protein CASSYSEETQYF. The chain couples TRBV6-2 or TRBV6-3 to TRBJ2-5; D not certain. Per the germline V gene, CDR1 is MNHEY and CDR2 is SVGEGT. The V end was cut by 0 bases, the J end by 3 bases, with 2 bases between. There are 12 residues in the CDR3.